This T cell receptor beta chain stems from a study of shared clonotypes between healthy human individuals. This clone was seen more than once but under ten times. Its antigen is undetermined. In replicate PCRs of sorted subsets, roughly 200 ng DNA, approximately 30,000 T cell genomes, was used. The assay was immunoSEQ multiplex PCR, and TCRdb's table has in-frame clones only and misses some. The repertoire holds millions of clones, with roughly 94% as singletons. Study-level findings and limits: Naive subsets generally exceeded memory subsets in estimated richness.

This CDR3 has 18 residues. V lost 0 bases and J lost 2, with 19 bases in between. In germline, CDR1 is SGDLS, CDR2 YYNGEE. Naive CD8 cells lacked CD45RO, underwent positive selection for CCR7 and left out terminally differentiated effector memory CD45RA+ cells. This chain connects TRBV9 to TRBJ2-3; D remains unclear. The sequence was obtained from a man aged 18-30 years in good health. The material sequenced was naive CD8+ T cells sorted from blood. CDR3 amino acids: CASSVGVWLRSSTDTQYF. The CDR3, as DNA: TGTGCCAGCAGCGTAGGGGTGTGGTTGCGGAGTTCCACAGATACGCAGTATTTT.